The clone carrying this TCR beta chain was seen just once. Different DNA sequences within this sample yield the same CDR3. The data were taken from a study of blood T cell repertoires in COVID-19. The germline CDR1 and CDR2 sequences are SGHRS and YFSETQ. V shed 2 bases and J 3 bases; nucleotides not matched to a gene: 4. This CDR3 contains 14 residues. Generated by immunoSEQ multiplex PCR, the TCRdb table keeps only in-frame clones and is missing some. The table has some 230,000 clones, about four fifths seen once; the top ten hold 1.3%. The receptor's source is a woman aged 40 to 50 with acute COVID-19. The gene calls are TRBV5-1 and TRBJ2-7, with TRBD2 matching 8 bases. The specimen sequenced was PBMCs or T cells enriched from blood (not recorded which). The CDR3 nucleotides are TGCGCCAGCAGCTTATCAGGGACTAGCTACGAGCAGTACTTC. Translating it yields CASSLSGTSYEQYF.